These 29 T cell receptor beta chains were sequenced from one sample in a study of circulating and synovial CD4+ cells in juvenile arthritis. Libraries were prepared by immunoSEQ multiplex PCR; TCRdb keeps only in-frame clonotypes and omits some of them. Of about 35,000 clones listed, about 95% were seen once; the top ten hold more than 0.15%. Sequences were obtained from CD4+ T cells from blood. The source of these receptors is a human donor with juvenile idiopathic arthritis.

This clone was counted a few times. This rearrangement joins TRBV10-2 to TRBJ1-3; 7 bases align to TRBD1. Germline CDR1 reads WSHSY; CDR2 reads SAAADI. The V and J ends lost 5 bases and 4 bases, in that order; junction bases with no gene match: 5. The CDR3 runs 14 residues. Written as DNA, the CDR3 is TGCGCCAGCAGTCCCCAGGGGGACGGAAACACCATATATTTT. As protein: CASSPQGDGNTIYF.

J is TRBJ2-3 and V is TRBV28, with 12 bases aligning to TRBD2. The CDR3 loop spans 19 amino acids. The junction had 15 bases not matched to a gene; V was cut back by 1 base and J by 7 bases. Germline-derived CDR1 and CDR2 are MDHEN and SYDVKM. CDR3 sequence (DNA): TGTGCCAGCAGTTTATTCCCCCTGACTAGCGGGGGACCCGCTTATACGCAGTATTTT. This sequence encodes CASSLFPLTSGGPAYTQYF.

The chain couples TRBV4-3 to TRBJ2-2; perhaps TRBD1 as D (7 bases). The V end lost 4 bases, the J end lost 5 bases, and 14 bases lay between the germline ends. This CDR3 is built from 15 residues. The V gene's germline CDR1 is LGHNA and CDR2 YSLEER. The CDR3 DNA sequence: TGCGCCAGCAGCCCGGGCCCAGGGGGGACCGGGGAGCTGTTTTTT. It yields the protein CASSPGPGGTGELFF.

The rearrangement uses TRBV6-5 and TRBJ2-2; 8 nucleotides line up with TRBD2. CDR1 and CDR2 from the germline V gene are MNHEY and SVGAGI. With 0 bases clipped from V and 4 bases from J, the junction kept 4 bases outside the gene matches. The CDR3 covers 16 residues. CDR3: CASSYSLRGGTGELFF. For the CDR3, the DNA is TGTGCCAGCAGTTACTCCCTCCGGGGGGGCACCGGGGAGCTGTTTTTT.

The chain is built from TRBV6-6 and TRBJ1-4; D is perhaps TRBD1 (5 bases). V was cut by 5 bases and J by 0 bases, with 13 bases left in between. Germline values: CDR1 MNHNY, CDR2 SVGAGI (reference sequence). CDR3 size: 16 residues. CDR3 amino acids: CASSTLTAPTNEKLFF. Here the CDR3 DNA reads TGTGCCAGCAGTACCCTGACAGCTCCAACTAATGAAAAACTGTTTTTT.

The V and J genes are TRBV9 and TRBJ2-7, with 10 bases that match TRBD1. Germline V gives CDR1 SGDLS, CDR2 YYNGEE. Losses at the gene ends were 4 bases for V and 3 bases for J; bases not matched to a gene: 4. The CDR3 consists of 14 residues. The CDR3 DNA reads as TGTGCCAGCAGCCCGGACAGGGGGGACTACGAGCAGTACTTC. Translated, it gives CASSPDRGDYEQYF.

This chain links TRBV6-1 with TRBJ1-1; TRBD1 matches 9 bases. Germline V gives CDR1 MNHNS, CDR2 SASEGT. V was pared by 0 bases and J by 5 bases, with 10 bases of the junction left unmatched. The CDR3 length is 17 residues. Here the CDR3 reads CASSEARWGQGRTEAFF. The CDR3 DNA sequence: TGTGCCAGCAGTGAAGCTCGATGGGGACAGGGTCGGACTGAAGCTTTCTTT.

This rearrangement joins TRBV27 to TRBJ2-5; TRBD1 is a possible D gene (6 bases). Near its end, the DNA agrees better with TRBJ2-7, so the J call may be wrong. This CDR3 has 13 amino acids. Germline V CDR1 and CDR2: MNHEY, SMNVEV (reference sequence). CDR3 residues: CATRGRVSYEQYF. For the CDR3, the DNA is TGTGCCACCAGGGGCAGAGTATCTTACGAGCAGTACTTC.

This clone occurred once. This chain links TRBV7-9 with TRBJ1-1; 9 bases fit TRBD1. CDR1 and CDR2 from the germline V gene are SEHNR and FQNEAQ (reference sequence). V dropped 11 bases and J dropped 1; count of bases not matched to a gene: 5. This CDR3 region has 13 residues. In nucleotides, the CDR3 is TGTGCCCTCACAGGGGGCGCGAACACTGAAGCTTTCTTT. This sequence encodes CALTGGANTEAFF.

V gene TRBV28 combines with J gene TRBJ2-7; D perhaps matches TRBD1 (6 bases). This CDR3 has 16 residues. Germline V gives CDR1 MDHEN, CDR2 SYDVKM. Trimming cost V 4 bases and J 6 bases, with 22 bases left between them. The CDR3 is CASSSPRGAFSIEQYF. The CDR3 bases are TGTGCCAGCAGTTCCCCCAGGGGCGCGTTTTCTATCGAGCAGTACTTC.

The CDR3 loop is CASSFARRLAWCQETQYF. In nucleotides, the CDR3 is TGTGCCAGCAGCTTTGCGCGAAGACTAGCGTGGTGCCAAGAGACCCAGTACTTC. The chain carries TRBV12-1 and TRBJ2-5; the D call in the table, TRBD2, was not verified against the DNA. TRBV12-1 is termed a pseudogene. CDR3 length: 18 amino acids.

V is TRBV7-2 and J is TRBJ2-1, with 15 bases identical to TRBD2. With 1 base clipped from V and 7 bases from J, the junction kept 5 bases outside the gene matches. Germline V gives CDR1 SGHTA, CDR2 FQGNSA. The CDR3 has 17 residues. The CDR3 region has the DNA TGTGCCAGCAGCTTAGTAGGACTAGCGGGGGGGCGGAATGAGCAGTTCTTC. Translation: CASSLVGLAGGRNEQFF.

This clone showed up just a few times. J is TRBJ2-1 and V is TRBV6-1; 11 bases fit TRBD1. CDR3 length: 14 amino acids. V trimming: 7 bases; J trimming: 5 bases; junction bases outside the gene matches: 4. Germline V lookup: CDR1 MNHNS, CDR2 SASEGT. The CDR3 DNA follows: TGTGCCAGCATGGACAGGGGGCAGAACAATGAGCAGTTCTTC. Amino acid sequence: CASMDRGQNNEQFF.

The rearrangement joins TRBV28 to TRBJ2-1; TRBD2 aligns across 11 bases. There are 18 residues in the CDR3. J lost 3 bases, V lost 4 bases, and 11 bases had no gene match. CDR1 is MDHEN and CDR2 is SYDVKM in the germline V gene. CDR3 bases: TGTGCCAGCAGTTCTACAAATACCGGGACTAGCGGCTACAATGAGCAGTTCTTC. Amino acids: CASSSTNTGTSGYNEQFF. Drawing the rest from reference TRBV28 and TRBJ2-1, the complete variable domain is DVKVTQSSRYLVKRTGEKVFLECVQDMDHENMFWYRQDPGLGLRLIYFSYDVKMKEKGDIPEGYSVSREKKERFSLILESASTNQTSMYLCASSSTNTGTSGYNEQFFGPGTRLTVL.

This CDR3 is CASNRDLSSYEQYF. DNA for the CDR3: TGTGCCAGCAACCGGGACTTAAGCTCCTACGAGCAGTACTTC. The J gene is TRBJ2-7, the V gene TRBV9; D is perhaps TRBD2 (6 bases). This CDR3 is 14 amino acids long. V was pared by 6 bases and J by 0 bases, with 13 bases between. CDR1 and CDR2 (germline): SGDLS, YYNGEE.

This chain uses TRBV19 with TRBJ2-5; 8 nucleotides line up with TRBD1. CDR3 length: 13 residues. With V trimmed by 8 bases and J by 5 bases, 7 bases remained unmatched. Germline V gene lookup returns CDR1 LNHDA and CDR2 SQIVND (reference sequence). CDR3 nucleotides: TGTGCCAGTGGGGACAGGCTTCGGGAGACCCAGTACTTC. Protein: CASGDRLRETQYF. The full variable domain, its missing parts supplied by reference TRBV19 and TRBJ2-5, is DGGITQSPKYLFRKEGQNVTLSCEQNLNHDAMYWYRQDPGQGLRLIYYSQIVNDFQKGDIAEGYSVSREKKESFPLTVTSAQKNPTAFYLCASGDRLRETQYFGPGTRLLVL.

J is TRBJ2-7 and V is TRBV11-2, with 8 positions matching TRBD2. The V gene end was trimmed by 1 base and the J gene end by 0 bases; junction bases not matched to a gene: 11. The CDR3 runs 18 residues. Germline CDR1 is SGHAT and CDR2 is FQNNGV. The CDR3 protein is CASSLARGASGFSYEQYF. The CDR3 DNA follows: TGTGCCAGCAGCTTAGCTCGGGGGGCTAGCGGGTTCTCCTACGAGCAGTACTTC.

This clone has a single count. This chain joins TRBV29-1 and TRBJ1-1; no reliable D call. V lost 5 bases and J lost 2, with 18 bases in between. The CDR3 totals 15 residues. The germline CDR1 and CDR2 sequences are SQVTM and ANQGSEA. The CDR3 region is CSVHSNNALNTEAFF. For the CDR3, the DNA is TGCAGCGTTCACAGTAATAACGCGTTAAACACTGAAGCTTTCTTT.

The chain recombines TRBV6-6 with TRBJ2-1, with 12 positions matching TRBD2. V gave up 0 bases and J gave up 7 bases; unmatched junction bases: 4. CDR1 MNHNY and CDR2 SVGAGI come from the germline V gene (reference sequence). This CDR3 region has 16 residues. CDR3: CASSYSTSGRRNEQFF. DNA for the CDR3: TGTGCCAGCAGTTACTCGACTAGCGGGAGAAGGAATGAGCAGTTCTTC.

The gene calls are TRBV5-8 and TRBJ2-7; no reliable D call. V lost 1 base to trimming and J lost 4 bases, with 21 bases between them. The CDR3 length is 17 residues. Germline V gene data show CDR1 as SGHTS and CDR2 as YDEGEE. The CDR3 region has the DNA TGTGCCAGCAGCTTGTTAGGATCAGGTCAAAGTCTTTACGAGCAGTACTTC. Translated, it gives CASSLLGSGQSLYEQYF.

The V gene is TRBV7-8, the J gene TRBJ1-5; TRBD1 matches 8 bases. V lost 4 bases, J lost 7 bases, and 3 bases stayed unmatched. The CDR3 has 13 residues. CDR1 is SGHVS and CDR2 is FQNEAQ in the germline V gene. The CDR3 DNA reads TGTGCCAGCAGCTACAGGGGGTACCAGCCCCAGCATTTT. Its translation: CASSYRGYQPQHF.

This clone was seen just once. The chain carries TRBV30 and TRBJ2-1, with 15 bases fitting TRBD2. The V gene's germline CDR1 is GTSNPN and CDR2 SVGIG (reference sequence). J gave up 3 bases and V 1 base, and 1 base lay outside the gene matches. The CDR3 has 16 amino acids. CDR3 in amino acids: CAWSGTSGGVYNEQFF. CDR3 coding DNA: TGTGCCTGGAGTGGGACTAGCGGGGGGGTCTACAATGAGCAGTTCTTC.

V gene TRBV5-6 combines with J gene TRBJ2-5; TRBD1 aligns across 11 bases. The CDR3 is made up of 15 amino acids. Germline lookup yields CDR1 SGHDT and CDR2 YYEEEE. V dropped 4 bases and J dropped 3; count of bases not matched to a gene: 5. CDR3 nucleotides: TGTGCCAGCAGCCAACCGGGACAGGGGGAAGAGACCCAGTACTTC. Translation gives CASSQPGQGEETQYF.

Here the CDR3 DNA reads TGTGCCAGCAGCTTATACGCAGGGAACACTGAAGCTTTCTTT. It is translated as CASSLYAGNTEAFF. V and J are TRBV7-3 and TRBJ1-1; D is ambiguous. Trimming took 2 bases from V and 1 from J, leaving 8 bases between them. The CDR3 runs 14 residues. Germline assignment: CDR1 SGHTA and CDR2 FQGTGA. The variable domain in full, with the rest retrieved from reference TRBV7-3 and TRBJ1-1, is GAGVSQTPSNKVTEKGKYVELRCDPISGHTALYWYRQSLGQGPEFLIYFQGTGAADDSGLPNDRFFAVRPEGSVSTLKIQRTERGDSAVYLCASSLYAGNTEAFFGQGTRLTVV.

The chain is built from TRBV19 and TRBJ2-7; 7 bases line up with TRBD2. This CDR3 comprises 15 residues. Germline CDR1 is LNHDA and CDR2 is SQIVND (reference sequence). J was trimmed by 4 bases and V by 2 bases; bases with no gene match: 8. Written as DNA, the CDR3 is TGTGCCAGTAGTATACTAAGCGGGAATGGGTACGAGCAGTACTTC. Its translation: CASSILSGNGYEQYF.

The CDR3 nucleotides read TGTGCCAGCAGGCAGGAGGGCTTTGGGTACACCTTC. Protein sequence: CASRQEGFGYTF. The V gene is TRBV27, the J gene TRBJ1-2; the D is unclear. Germline V gene data show CDR1 as MNHEY and CDR2 as SMNVEV (reference sequence). The CDR3 runs 12 residues. V was clipped by 6 bases and J by 11 bases, with 16 bases between them.

This chain uses TRBV27 with TRBJ2-3; no firm D call. V gave up 3 bases and J gave up 1 base, with 5 bases separating them. The CDR3 sequence is 13 residues long. Germline CDR1 reads MNHEY; CDR2 reads SMNVEV (reference sequence). This CDR3 is CASSLRGTDTQYF. The CDR3 nucleotides read TGTGCCAGCAGTTTGAGAGGCACAGATACGCAGTATTTT.

This clone was counted once. This chain joins TRBV9 and TRBJ2-1, with 13 positions matching TRBD2. The CDR3 totals 15 residues. V was clipped by 0 bases and J by 8 bases; unmatched bases: 2. Germline values: CDR1 SGDLS, CDR2 YYNGEE. The CDR3 DNA sequence: TGTGCCAGCAGCGTAGCACTAGCGGGAGGGGATGAGCAGTTCTTC. It is translated as CASSVALAGGDEQFF.

CDR3 DNA: TGTGCCAGCAGTGCCGGGACAGGGGACGGGGAGCTGTTTTTT. Protein product: CASSAGTGDGELFF. V gene TRBV5-4 combines with J gene TRBJ2-2, with 10 bases identical to TRBD1. Germline V gives CDR1 SGHNT, CDR2 YYREEE (reference sequence). After removal of 5 bases from V and 7 bases from J, the junction contained 5 bases not matched to a gene. CDR3 length: 14 amino acids.